The next 30 T cell receptor beta chains were all read from a single sample in a study of T-cell reconstitution after alpha-beta-depleted transplantation in children. Library preparation (for TCRbeta) was performed with unique molecular identifiers. TCRdb ran MiXCR on the PCR reads and lists one entry per CDR3 protein. This sample has 450,000 to 550,000 distinct CDR3 sequences, with about 10% found just once. The source was PBMCs, mostly from graft donor cells, collected 180 days after TCRalphabeta/CD19-depleted stem cell transplant. These receptor sequences come from a female patient under 10 years old who had a stem cell transplant for aplastic anemia, so the T cells may come from the graft donor.

V is TRBV28 and J is TRBJ2-3; maybe TRBD2 (6 bases). The CDR3 covers 15 residues. The V and J ends lost 3 bases and 4 bases respectively, with 14 bases between them. Germline CDR1 MDHEN, CDR2 SYDVKM. CDR3 residues: CASSFPGLHSDTQYF. The CDR3 bases are TGTGCCAGCAGTTTCCCGGGACTCCACTCAGATACGCAGTATTTT. Full variable domain (missing parts from reference TRBV28 and TRBJ2-3): DVKVTQSSRYLVKRTGEKVFLECVQDMDHENMFWYRQDPGLGLRLIYFSYDVKMKEKGDIPEGYSVSREKKERFSLILESASTNQTSMYLCASSFPGLHSDTQYFGPGTRLTVL.

This clonotype showed up just a few times. The rearrangement uses TRBV10-3 and TRBJ2-1; D is perhaps TRBD1 (6 bases). Germline V gene lookup returns CDR1 ENHRY and CDR2 SYGVKD. This CDR3 is built from 12 residues. Trimming cost V 0 bases and J 9 bases, with 6 bases left between them. CDR3 residues: CAISESTGEQFF. As DNA, the CDR3 is TGTGCCATCAGTGAGTCGACAGGTGAGCAGTTCTTC.

This clonotype was counted between two and nine times. The CDR3 sequence: CASSLQPNEQYV. In nucleotides, the CDR3 is TGTGCCAGCAGCTTACAACCGAACGAGCAGTACGTC. The V and J genes are TRBV7-9 and TRBJ2-7; no clear D gene. The CDR3 runs to 12 residues. CDR1 SEHNR and CDR2 FQNEAQ come from the germline V gene (reference sequence). V was shortened by 2 bases and J by 5 bases, with 7 bases between the two germline ends.

This clonotype was detected many times. The chain uses TRBV5-1 and TRBJ2-1, with 14 positions matching TRBD2. There are 16 residues in the CDR3. Losses at the gene ends were 7 bases for V and 3 bases for J; bases not matched to a gene: 6. Looked up from germline, CDR1 is SGHRS and CDR2 is YFSETQ. The CDR3 protein is CASQGTSGSIYNEQFF. CDR3 bases: TGCGCCAGCCAAGGGACTAGCGGGAGCATCTACAATGAGCAGTTCTTC.

V is TRBV12-3 or TRBV12-4 and J is TRBJ2-2; 11 nucleotides match TRBD2. V was clipped by 6 bases and J by 6 bases; unmatched bases: 9. The CDR3 sequence is 16 residues long. CDR3 DNA sequence: TGTGCCAGCAGACCCTCTAGCGGGAGGCAACCCGGGGAGCTGTTTTTT. Translated: CASRPSSGRQPGELFF.

This clonotype was detected a few times. At one end the junction does not follow the germline gene, possibly because of a read error. The chain recombines TRBV6-1 with TRBJ2-3; D is unresolved. The CDR3 extends over 13 amino acids. Germline CDR1 MNHNS, CDR2 SASEGT. The CDR3 DNA follows: TGTGCCAGCAGGGAAGCTAGCACAGATACGCAGTATTTT. Its protein is CASREASTDTQYF.

A few counts support this clonotype. V and J are TRBV12-3 or TRBV12-4 and TRBJ1-1, with D possibly matching TRBD1 (5 bases). V lost 7 bases and J lost 0, with 18 bases in between. This CDR3 comprises 16 residues. CDR3 loop: CASNKIGDGMNTEAFF. The CDR3 DNA reads as TGTGCCAGCAATAAAATAGGGGATGGGATGAACACTGAAGCTTTCTTT.

V is TRBV9 and J is TRBJ2-2, with D maybe TRBD2 (6 bases). The V gene's germline CDR1 is SGDLS and CDR2 YYNGEE. V lost 4 bases, J lost 0 bases, and 13 bases lay in between. The CDR3 has 16 residues. DNA for the CDR3: TGTGCCAGCAGCTCCCATCCGGGAGCGAACACCGGGGAGCTGTTTTTT. This codes for CASSSHPGANTGELFF.

The chain is built from TRBV7-8 and TRBJ1-5; D might be TRBD1 (5 bases). Germline assignment: CDR1 SGHVS and CDR2 FQNEAQ. The CDR3 is made up of 17 amino acids. V shed 5 bases and J shed 2 bases, with 19 bases lying between them. CDR3 in amino acids: CASSPNRSGGGNQPQHF. CDR3 nucleotides: TGTGCCAGCAGCCCCAATCGTTCGGGGGGTGGCAATCAGCCCCAGCATTTT.

This rearrangement joins TRBV7-9 to TRBJ1-4; no definite D call. V lost 2 bases and J lost 5, with 12 bases in between. Germline loops: CDR1 SEHNR, CDR2 FQNEAQ (reference sequence). The CDR3 extends over 15 amino acids. CDR3 sequence reads: CASSLSPSANEKLFF. As DNA, the CDR3 is TGTGCCAGCAGCTTAAGCCCCAGCGCGAATGAAAAACTGTTTTTT.

The chain links TRBV7-9 to TRBJ2-3; D unresolved. Germline assignment: CDR1 SEHNR and CDR2 FQNEAQ (reference sequence). Trimming took off 7 bases at V and 9 bases at J, with 17 bases between the two ends. This CDR3 comprises 13 residues. CDR3 coding DNA: TGTGCCAGCACCCTCTTCGTCGGAGAAACGCAGTATTTT. Amino acids: CASTLFVGETQYF.

This clonotype was recorded a few times. This chain's CDR3 is CASSLVRLAGYNEQFF. The CDR3 DNA reads TGTGCCAGCAGCTTGGTAAGACTAGCGGGTTACAATGAGCAGTTCTTC. The chain uses TRBV5-6 and TRBJ2-1; TRBD2 matches at 10 bases. V lost 0 bases, J lost 4 bases, and 4 bases stayed unmatched. The CDR3 consists of 16 residues. Germline V lookup: CDR1 SGHDT, CDR2 YYEEEE.

The genes are TRBV7-9 and TRBJ1-1; 7 nucleotides agree with TRBD1. Losses at the gene ends were 5 bases for V and 0 bases for J; bases not matched to a gene: 6. Germline V CDR1 and CDR2: SEHNR, FQNEAQ (reference sequence). The CDR3 consists of 15 residues. This CDR3 reads CASSLVGQLNTEAFF. The CDR3 coding sequence is TGTGCCAGCAGCCTCGTGGGACAGTTGAACACTGAAGCTTTCTTT. Full variable domain (rest looked up from reference TRBV7-9 and TRBJ1-1): DTGVSQNPRHKITKRGQNVTFRCDPISEHNRLYWYRQTLGQGPEFLTYFQNEAQLEKSRLLSDRFSAERPKGSFSTLEIQRTEQGDSAMYLCASSLVGQLNTEAFFGQGTRLTVV.

The chain joins TRBV10-3 to TRBJ1-6, with TRBD1 matching over 7 bases. This CDR3 contains 17 residues. Germline V gene sequence: CDR1 ENHRY, CDR2 SYGVKD. The trim removed 4 bases at V and 3 bases at J, leaving 9 bases unmatched. CDR3 protein: CAISGLKTGVYNSPLHF. In DNA, the CDR3 is TGTGCCATCAGTGGACTTAAAACAGGGGTCTATAATTCACCCCTCCACTTT.

CDR3 bases: TGTGCCAGCCGGTCCAGCGACCGATCTGGAAACACCATATATTTT. Protein product: CASRSSDRSGNTIYF. The chain has TRBV12-3 or TRBV12-4 and TRBJ1-3; D gene unclear. The CDR3 totals 15 residues. Trimming cost V 8 bases and J 1 base, with 15 bases left between them.

Ten or more counts support this clonotype. The chain joins TRBV29-1 to TRBJ2-2; tentatively, D is TRBD2 (6 bases). V lost 4 bases to trimming and J lost 4 bases, with 10 bases between them. The CDR3 has 13 residues. From germline, CDR1 is SQVTM and CDR2 ANQGSEA. The CDR3 is CSVGLVSTGELFF. The CDR3 nucleotides are TGCAGCGTTGGACTAGTTAGCACCGGGGAGCTGTTTTTT.

This clonotype occurred a few times. The chain has TRBV28 and TRBJ2-7; 7 bases are a match to TRBD1. The V and J ends lost 6 bases and 0 bases, in that order; junction bases with no gene match: 5. CDR1 is MDHEN, CDR2 SYDVKM, per germline. This CDR3 comprises 14 residues. This CDR3 is CASRRQGLSYEQYF. The CDR3, as DNA: TGTGCCAGCAGGCGACAGGGCCTCTCCTACGAGCAGTACTTC.

This clonotype was detected ten times or more. The chain employs TRBV12-3 or TRBV12-4 and TRBJ2-4; weak D call: TRBD1 (6 bases). CDR3 length: 15 amino acids. Trimming removed 6 bases from V and 4 bases from J, with 16 bases in between. The CDR3 reads CASSPPGDTKNIQYF. In DNA, the CDR3 is TGTGCCAGCAGCCCCCCAGGGGATACGAAAAACATTCAGTACTTC.

This clonotype has a handful of counts. The rearrangement joins TRBV7-9 to TRBJ1-3, with a weak D call TRBD1 (5 bases). CDR1 is SEHNR, CDR2 FQNEAQ, per germline (reference sequence). The CDR3 contains 14 residues. V was trimmed by 10 bases and J by 0 bases, leaving 13 bases between them. CDR3 loop: CATGAGSSGNTIYF. Written as DNA, the CDR3 is TGTGCCACCGGGGCGGGGAGCTCTGGAAACACCATATATTTT.

The gene calls are TRBV19 and TRBJ2-2; 9 bases match TRBD2. Per the germline V gene, CDR1 is LNHDA and CDR2 is SQIVND (reference sequence). This CDR3 comprises 18 residues. V was clipped by 3 bases and J by 6 bases; unmatched bases: 14. The CDR3 sequence is CASSIPLAGGGGAGELFF. The CDR3 DNA sequence: TGTGCCAGTAGTATCCCTCTGGCGGGAGGGGGAGGCGCCGGGGAGCTGTTTTTT.

The chain couples TRBV5-1 to TRBJ2-1; 8 nucleotides align to TRBD1. Trimming cost V 2 bases and J 4 bases; bases outside gene matches: 11. Per the germline V gene, CDR1 is SGHRS and CDR2 is YFSETQ. The CDR3 runs to 17 residues. CDR3 protein: CASSFGHRQGTYNEQFF. The CDR3 nucleotides read TGCGCCAGCAGCTTCGGCCACAGACAGGGGACTTACAATGAGCAGTTCTTC.

The CDR3 nucleotides read TGTGCCAGCAGCCTCGCTAGCGGGGGTTACGAGCAGTACGTC. Its protein is CASSLASGGYEQYV. J is TRBJ2-7 and V is TRBV28; 10 bases are a match to TRBD2. There are 14 residues in the CDR3. With V trimmed by 6 bases and J by 4 bases, 6 bases remained unmatched. The germline V gene has CDR1 MDHEN and CDR2 SYDVKM.

In its sample, this clonotype was seen a few times. V usage is TRBV3-1 and J usage is TRBJ2-7; 7 bases match TRBD2. This CDR3 spans 19 amino acids. The germline CDR1 and CDR2 sequences are LGHDT and YNNKEL (reference sequence). V shed 3 bases, J shed 1 base, and the junction held 18 bases outside the gene matches. CDR3 DNA sequence: TGTGCCAGCAGCCAGGTTCCCCTAAAGATGGCGGGAGCATCCTACGAGCAGTACTTC. Residues: CASSQVPLKMAGASYEQYF.

This clonotype has a handful of counts. V is TRBV3-1 and J is TRBJ2-3; D possibly matches TRBD1 or TRBD2 (5 bases each). Deletions cut 8 bases from V and 3 bases from J, with 15 bases between. Per the germline V gene, CDR1 is LGHDT and CDR2 is YNNKEL (reference sequence). The CDR3 has 14 amino acids. As DNA, the CDR3 is TGTGCCAGCGCCGGGACCCGGAGGACAGATACGCAGTATTTT. Its translation: CASAGTRRTDTQYF.

This chain uses TRBV11-2 with TRBJ2-7; D uncertain. This CDR3 is built from 14 residues. CDR1 is SGHAT, CDR2 FQNNGV, per germline. The ends were cut back, 0 bases at V and 0 bases at J, with 6 bases in the middle. CDR3 loop: CASSLEYDSYEQYF. The CDR3 nucleotides read TGTGCCAGCAGCTTAGAATACGACTCCTACGAGCAGTACTTC.

This clonotype was observed a few times. V usage is TRBV11-2 and J usage is TRBJ2-3, with 10 positions matching TRBD2. Germline V gene lookup returns CDR1 SGHAT and CDR2 FQNNGV. The CDR3 sequence is 18 residues long. Trimming took 4 bases from V and 0 from J; bases not matched to a gene: 10. As DNA, the CDR3 is TGTGCCAGCAGCTCCCCTCCTAGCGGGAGAACCAGCACAGATACGCAGTATTTT. It encodes CASSSPPSGRTSTDTQYF.

The V and J genes are TRBV6-5 and TRBJ2-5; weak D call: TRBD2 (5 bases). Deletions cut 2 bases from V and 7 bases from J, with 8 bases between. Germline V gene sequence: CDR1 MNHEY, CDR2 SVGAGI. The CDR3 is 12 amino acids. This chain's CDR3 is CASSYRDGTQYF. CDR3 DNA: TGTGCCAGCAGTTACCGGGATGGGACCCAGTACTTC.

The V gene is TRBV12-3 or TRBV12-4, the J gene TRBJ2-5; 7 positions match TRBD2. The V gene end was trimmed by 7 bases and the J gene end by 4 bases; junction bases not matched to a gene: 6. The CDR3 covers 13 residues. CDR3: CASTAGEAETQYF. The CDR3 coding sequence is TGTGCCAGCACTGCGGGAGAGGCAGAGACCCAGTACTTC.

V gene TRBV25-1 combines with J gene TRBJ1-4; tentatively, D is TRBD1 (6 bases). This CDR3 is built from 13 residues. Germline assignment: CDR1 MGHDK and CDR2 SYGVNS. The V gene lost 5 bases and the J gene lost 8 bases, with 12 bases spanning the gap. The CDR3 DNA sequence: TGTGCCAGCAGTCGCAGGGGCGAGGAAAAACTGTTTTTT. Its protein is CASSRRGEEKLFF.

The rearrangement uses TRBV6-5 and TRBJ2-1, with 11 bases aligning to TRBD2. The CDR3 extends over 17 amino acids. Germline CDR1 reads MNHEY; CDR2 reads SVGAGI. The V and J ends lost 2 bases and 4 bases, in that order; junction bases with no gene match: 7. CDR3 sequence: CASSYLLAGGVYNEQFF. CDR3 nucleotide sequence: TGTGCCAGCAGTTACCTCCTAGCGGGAGGCGTATACAATGAGCAGTTCTTC.